The 15 T cell receptor beta chains below all came from one sample that was sequenced in a study of early T cells in non-severe SARS-CoV-2 infection. TCRdb processed the 5' RACE reads anew with MiXCR; each CDR3 protein has one entry. The repertoire holds approximately 58,000 distinct CDR3 sequences, around 10% seen once, with 2% to 3% in the top ten. Sequenced here: whole blood, sampled at baseline. The receptors were sampled from an adult who was a healthcare worker with PCR-confirmed SARS-CoV-2 infection or an uninfected control (not recorded which).

This clonotype was seen many times. The V gene is TRBV19, the J gene TRBJ2-7; possibly TRBD2 for D (7 bases). Looked up from germline, CDR1 is LNHDA and CDR2 is SQIVND (reference sequence). The length of the CDR3 is 15 residues. V lost 9 bases and J lost 2, with 20 bases in between. CDR3 in DNA: TGTGCCAGCACGGCGGGAGTCGGGGGCCCCTACGAGCAGTACTTC. It specifies CASTAGVGGPYEQYF.

Many counts were recorded for this clonotype. The chain uses TRBV7-9 and TRBJ1-2, with D unresolved. Between the trimmed V and J ends, which lost 0 bases and 5 bases, there was a span of 13 bases. This CDR3 is 15 amino acids long. Looked up from germline, CDR1 is SEHNR and CDR2 is FQNEAQ (reference sequence). The CDR3 DNA follows: TGTGCCAGCAGCTTAGCTTCTGGGCTGCGGTATGGCTACACCTTC. Its protein is CASSLASGLRYGYTF.

The rearrangement links TRBV7-2 to TRBJ2-7; D gene ambiguous. Between the trimmed V and J ends, which lost 1 base and 2 bases, there was a span of 12 bases. CDR1 and CDR2 (germline): SGHTA, FQGNSA. The CDR3 contains 15 residues. The CDR3 sequence is CASSLVTGFTYEQYF. DNA for the CDR3: TGTGCCAGCAGCTTAGTAACCGGGTTCACCTACGAGCAGTACTTC.

The rearrangement uses TRBV3-1 and TRBJ2-3; 10 nucleotides align to TRBD2. Germline V gene data show CDR1 as LGHDT and CDR2 as YNNKEL (reference sequence). V shed 1 base and J 5 bases; nucleotides not matched to a gene: 6. This CDR3 has 16 amino acids. CDR3 nucleotides: TGTGCCAGCAGCCAAGTAAGCGGGAGGGCCGTAGATACGCAGTATTTT. Its protein is CASSQVSGRAVDTQYF.

In its sample, this clonotype was seen a few times. The CDR3: CASSLVSALKPYNEQFF. The CDR3 DNA reads as TGTGCCAGCAGCTTAGTGTCCGCATTAAAGCCGTACAATGAGCAGTTCTTC. The chain combines TRBV7-9 with TRBJ2-1; D is unclear. The V end lost 1 base, the J end lost 4 bases, and 17 bases lay between the germline ends. The CDR3 covers 17 residues. Germline V gene sequence: CDR1 SEHNR, CDR2 FQNEAQ (reference sequence).

In its sample, this clonotype was seen a few times. The chain employs TRBV28 and TRBJ2-3; D gene uncertain. The CDR3 is 16 residues long. Germline lookup yields CDR1 MDHEN and CDR2 SYDVKM. V lost 4 bases, J lost 0 bases, and 14 bases lay in between. CDR3 residues: CASSSVHGTSTDTQYF. Written as DNA, the CDR3 is TGTGCCAGCAGTTCCGTCCATGGCACTAGCACAGATACGCAGTATTTT.

The V call is TRBV28, the J call TRBJ2-7, with 12 bases identical to TRBD2. Trimming took 4 bases from V and 4 from J; bases not matched to a gene: 5. There are 15 residues in the CDR3. Germline lookup yields CDR1 MDHEN and CDR2 SYDVKM. The CDR3 nucleotides read TGTGCCAGCAGTTCTAGCGGGAGGGCCTTTTACGAGCAGTACTTC. It yields the protein CASSSSGRAFYEQYF.

This clonotype was seen only a few times. The rearrangement links TRBV13 to TRBJ2-7, with TRBD2 matching over 12 bases. The germline CDR1 and CDR2 sequences are PRHDT and FYEKMQ (reference sequence). This CDR3 has 14 residues. After removal of 4 bases from V and 3 bases from J, the junction contained 1 base not matched to a gene. CDR3 in amino acids: CASSSGLAGYEQYF. CDR3 in DNA: TGTGCCAGCAGCTCGGGACTAGCGGGCTACGAGCAGTACTTC.

The chain uses TRBV7-9 and TRBJ2-7, with 13 bases aligning to TRBD2. Germline V gene data show CDR1 as SEHNR and CDR2 as FQNEAQ (reference sequence). The J segment lost 6 bases and the V segment lost 5 bases, leaving 4 bases of the junction unmatched. This CDR3 comprises 14 residues. DNA of the CDR3: TGTGCCAGCAGCCCCGGACTAGCGGGAGCCGAGCAGTACTTC. It yields the protein CASSPGLAGAEQYF.

This clonotype was observed at least ten times. The rearrangement uses TRBV29-1 and TRBJ1-5; D not certain. This CDR3 region has 13 residues. Deletions cut 5 bases from V and 3 bases from J, with 11 bases between. Germline lookup yields CDR1 SQVTM and CDR2 ANQGSEA. This chain's CDR3 is CSVLGGLNQPQHF. For the CDR3, the DNA is TGCAGCGTTTTAGGAGGACTCAATCAGCCCCAGCATTTT.

The chain has TRBV4-3 and TRBJ2-1, with D unresolved. CDR3 size: 13 residues. V was pared by 0 bases and J by 10 bases, with 10 bases between. Per the germline V gene, CDR1 is LGHNA and CDR2 is YSLEER. CDR3 bases: TGCGCCAGCAGCCAAGATCGTCGACGGGAGCAGTTCTTC. Protein sequence: CASSQDRRREQFF.

This rearrangement joins TRBV12-3 or TRBV12-4 to TRBJ2-3; a possible D gene is TRBD1 (5 bases). CDR3 length: 13 amino acids. Trimming left V 6 bases short and J 0 bases short, with 7 bases between. The CDR3 here is CASRRQSTDTQYF. CDR3 in DNA: TGTGCCAGCAGGCGACAGAGCACAGATACGCAGTATTTT.

This clonotype was picked up many times. This chain joins TRBV7-2 and TRBJ2-3; a possible D gene is TRBD2 (6 bases). V lost 2 bases to trimming and J lost 4 bases, with 13 bases between them. There are 15 residues in the CDR3. Germline V CDR1 and CDR2: SGHTA, FQGNSA. The CDR3 nucleotides are TGTGCCAGCAGCTTAAGGCGGGGAGCGTCAGATACGCAGTATTTT. Amino acid sequence: CASSLRRGASDTQYF. The full variable domain, with the rest looked up from reference TRBV7-2 and TRBJ2-3, is GAGVSQSPSNKVTEKGKDVELRCDPISGHTALYWYRQSLGQGLEFLIYFQGNSAPDKSGLPSDRFSAERTGGSVSTLTIQRTQQEDSAVYLCASSLRRGASDTQYFGPGTRLTVL.

The rearrangement links TRBV7-8 to TRBJ2-7; either TRBD1 or TRBD2 may fit D (5 bases each). Germline lookup yields CDR1 SGHVS and CDR2 FQNEAQ. V dropped 2 bases and J dropped 5 bases, with 16 bases sitting between them. The CDR3 is made up of 15 amino acids. The CDR3 region has the DNA TGTGCCAGCAGCTTAAGCCGGGTCCGGGGCGACGAGCAGTACTTC. The encoded protein is CASSLSRVRGDEQYF.

This clonotype has only one observation. The V gene is TRBV7-2, the J gene TRBJ2-7, with D hard to call. The V end lost 1 base, the J end lost 0 bases, and 1 base lay between the germline ends. This CDR3 contains 12 residues. Germline V gene data show CDR1 as SGHTA and CDR2 as FQGNSA. The CDR3 region is CASSLVSYEQYF. In DNA, the CDR3 is TGTGCCAGCAGCTTAGTCTCCTACGAGCAGTACTTC.